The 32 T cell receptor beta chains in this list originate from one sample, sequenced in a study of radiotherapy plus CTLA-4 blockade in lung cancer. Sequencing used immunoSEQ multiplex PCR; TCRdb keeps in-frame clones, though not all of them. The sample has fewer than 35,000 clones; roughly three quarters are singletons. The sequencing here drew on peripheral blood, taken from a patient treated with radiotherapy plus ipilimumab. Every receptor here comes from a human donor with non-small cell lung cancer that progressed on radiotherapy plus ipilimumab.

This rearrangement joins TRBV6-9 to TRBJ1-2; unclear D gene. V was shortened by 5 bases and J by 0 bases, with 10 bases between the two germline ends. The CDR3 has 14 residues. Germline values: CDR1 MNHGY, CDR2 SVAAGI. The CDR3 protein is CASSEKPTNYGYTF. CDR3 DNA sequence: TGTGCCAGCAGTGAAAAACCGACTAACTATGGCTACACCTTC.

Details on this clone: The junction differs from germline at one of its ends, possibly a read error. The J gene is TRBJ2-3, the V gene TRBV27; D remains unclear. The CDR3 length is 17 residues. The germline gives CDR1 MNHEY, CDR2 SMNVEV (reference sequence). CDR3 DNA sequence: TGTGACAGCAGTTTCCTTACCGGGCCGACGAGCACAGATACGCAGTATTTT. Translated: CDSSFLTGPTSTDTQYF.

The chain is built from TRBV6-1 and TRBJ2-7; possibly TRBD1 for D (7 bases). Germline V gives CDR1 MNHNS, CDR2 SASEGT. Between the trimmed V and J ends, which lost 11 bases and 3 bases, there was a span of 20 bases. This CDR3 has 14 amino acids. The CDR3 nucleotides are TGTGCCCTTTCCGAGGGGGGACAGATCTACGAGCAGTACTTC. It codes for CALSEGGQIYEQYF.

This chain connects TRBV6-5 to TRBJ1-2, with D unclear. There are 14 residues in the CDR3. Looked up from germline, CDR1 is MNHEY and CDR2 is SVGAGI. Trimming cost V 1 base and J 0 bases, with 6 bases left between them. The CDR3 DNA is TGTGCCAGCAGTTACTACCAAGCTAACTATGGCTACACCTTC. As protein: CASSYYQANYGYTF.

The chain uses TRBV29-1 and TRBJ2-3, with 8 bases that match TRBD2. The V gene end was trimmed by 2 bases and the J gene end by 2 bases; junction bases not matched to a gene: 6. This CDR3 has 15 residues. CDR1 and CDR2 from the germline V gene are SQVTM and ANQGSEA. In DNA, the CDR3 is TGCAGCGTTGAACCAGCGGGAGCAGCCACAGATACGCAGTATTTT. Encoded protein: CSVEPAGAATDTQYF.

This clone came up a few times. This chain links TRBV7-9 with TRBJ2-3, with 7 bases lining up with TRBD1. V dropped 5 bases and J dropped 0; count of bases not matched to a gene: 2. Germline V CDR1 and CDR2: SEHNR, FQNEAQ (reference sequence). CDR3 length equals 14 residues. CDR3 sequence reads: CASSLTGSTDTQYF. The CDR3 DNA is TGTGCCAGCAGCCTGACAGGGAGCACAGATACGCAGTATTTT. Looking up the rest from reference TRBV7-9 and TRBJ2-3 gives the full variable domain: DTGVSQNPRHKITKRGQNVTFRCDPISEHNRLYWYRQTLGQGPEFLTYFQNEAQLEKSRLLSDRFSAERPKGSFSTLEIQRTEQGDSAMYLCASSLTGSTDTQYFGPGTRLTVL.

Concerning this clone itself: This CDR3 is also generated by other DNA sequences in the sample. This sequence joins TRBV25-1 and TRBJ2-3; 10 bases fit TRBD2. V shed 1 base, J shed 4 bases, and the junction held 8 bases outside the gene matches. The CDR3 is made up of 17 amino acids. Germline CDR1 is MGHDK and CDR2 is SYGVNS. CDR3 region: CASSESRAGGGADTQYF. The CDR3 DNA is TGTGCCAGCAGTGAATCTCGAGCGGGGGGGGGCGCAGATACGCAGTATTTT.

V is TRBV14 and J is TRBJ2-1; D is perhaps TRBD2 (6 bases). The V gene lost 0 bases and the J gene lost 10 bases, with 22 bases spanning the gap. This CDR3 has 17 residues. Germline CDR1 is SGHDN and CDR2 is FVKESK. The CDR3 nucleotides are TGTGCCAGCAGCCAAGACCAGTTTCTGACTAGAGTCCGCGAGCAGTTCTTC. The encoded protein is CASSQDQFLTRVREQFF. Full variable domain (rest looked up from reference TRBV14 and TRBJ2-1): EAGVTQFPSHSVIEKGQTVTLRCDPISGHDNLYWYRRVMGKEIKFLLHFVKESKQDESGMPNNRFLAERTGGTYSTLKVQPAELEDSGVYFCASSQDQFLTRVREQFFGPGTRLTVL.

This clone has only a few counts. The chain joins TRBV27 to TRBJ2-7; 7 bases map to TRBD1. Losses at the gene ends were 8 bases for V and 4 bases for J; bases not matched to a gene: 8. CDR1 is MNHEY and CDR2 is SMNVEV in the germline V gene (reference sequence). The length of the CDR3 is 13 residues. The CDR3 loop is CASSGTVPYEQYF. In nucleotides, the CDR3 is TGTGCCAGCTCCGGGACAGTCCCTTACGAGCAGTACTTC.

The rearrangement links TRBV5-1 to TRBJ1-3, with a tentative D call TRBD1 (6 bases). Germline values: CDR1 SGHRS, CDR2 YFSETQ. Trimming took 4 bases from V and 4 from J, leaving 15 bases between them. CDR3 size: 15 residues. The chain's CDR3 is CASSVGTPQGNTIYF. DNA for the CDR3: TGCGCCAGCAGCGTCGGGACACCCCAAGGAAACACCATATATTTT.

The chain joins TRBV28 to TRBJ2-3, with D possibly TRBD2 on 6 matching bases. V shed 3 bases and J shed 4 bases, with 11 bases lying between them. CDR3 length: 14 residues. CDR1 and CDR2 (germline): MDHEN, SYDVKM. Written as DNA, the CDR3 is TGTGCCAGCAGTTTGTCGGGAGTGCCAGATACGCAGTATTTT. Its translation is CASSLSGVPDTQYF.

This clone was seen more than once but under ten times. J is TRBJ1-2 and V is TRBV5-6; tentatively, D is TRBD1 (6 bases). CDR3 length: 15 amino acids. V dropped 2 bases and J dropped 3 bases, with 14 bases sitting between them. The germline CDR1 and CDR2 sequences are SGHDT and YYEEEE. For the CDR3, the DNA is TGTGCCAGCAGCTTTACAGGGAGGGAGGACTATGGCTACACCTTC. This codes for CASSFTGREDYGYTF.

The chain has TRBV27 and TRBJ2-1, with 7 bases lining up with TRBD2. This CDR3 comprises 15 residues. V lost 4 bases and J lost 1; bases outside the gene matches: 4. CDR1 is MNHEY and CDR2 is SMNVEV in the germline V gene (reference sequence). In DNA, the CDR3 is TGTGCCAGCAGTTATATAGCGGGTTCCTACAATGAGCAGTTCTTC. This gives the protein CASSYIAGSYNEQFF.

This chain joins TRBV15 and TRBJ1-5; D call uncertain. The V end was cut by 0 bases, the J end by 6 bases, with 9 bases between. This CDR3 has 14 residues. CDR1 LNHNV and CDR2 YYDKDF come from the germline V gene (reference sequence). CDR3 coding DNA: TGTGCCACCAGCAGAGAAATTGGAGGTCAGCCCCAGCATTTT. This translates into CATSREIGGQPQHF. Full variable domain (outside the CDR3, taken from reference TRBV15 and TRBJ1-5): DAMVIQNPRYQVTQFGKPVTLSCSQTLNHNVMYWYQQKSSQAPKLLFHYYDKDFNNEADTPDNFQSRRPNTSFCFLDIRSPGLGDTAMYLCATSREIGGQPQHFGDGTRLSIL.

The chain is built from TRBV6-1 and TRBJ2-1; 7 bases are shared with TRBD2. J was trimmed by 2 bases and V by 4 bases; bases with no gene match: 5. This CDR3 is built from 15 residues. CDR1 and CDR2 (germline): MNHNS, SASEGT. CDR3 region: CASSGGRAAYNEQFF. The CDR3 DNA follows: TGTGCCAGCAGTGGGGGGAGGGCCGCCTACAATGAGCAGTTCTTC.

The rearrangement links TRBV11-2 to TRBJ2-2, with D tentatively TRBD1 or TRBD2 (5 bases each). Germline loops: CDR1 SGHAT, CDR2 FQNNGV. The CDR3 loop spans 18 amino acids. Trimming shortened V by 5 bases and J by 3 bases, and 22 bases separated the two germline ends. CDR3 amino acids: CASSAYYGDRKDTGELFF. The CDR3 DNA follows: TGTGCCAGCAGCGCCTACTACGGGGACCGGAAGGACACCGGGGAGCTGTTTTTT.

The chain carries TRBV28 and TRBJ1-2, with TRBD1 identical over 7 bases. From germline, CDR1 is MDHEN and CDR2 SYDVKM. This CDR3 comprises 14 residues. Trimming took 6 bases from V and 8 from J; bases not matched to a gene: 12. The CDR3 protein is CASSLTQGLGGYTF. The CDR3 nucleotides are TGTGCCAGCAGCCTCACACAGGGGTTAGGGGGCTACACCTTC.

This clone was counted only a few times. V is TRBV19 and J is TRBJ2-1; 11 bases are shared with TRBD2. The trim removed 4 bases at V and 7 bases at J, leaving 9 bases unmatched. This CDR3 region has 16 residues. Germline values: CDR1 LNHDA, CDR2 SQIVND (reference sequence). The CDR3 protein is CASSTLAGGRGNEQFF. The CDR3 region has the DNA TGTGCCAGTAGTACTCTAGCGGGAGGCCGGGGGAATGAGCAGTTCTTC.

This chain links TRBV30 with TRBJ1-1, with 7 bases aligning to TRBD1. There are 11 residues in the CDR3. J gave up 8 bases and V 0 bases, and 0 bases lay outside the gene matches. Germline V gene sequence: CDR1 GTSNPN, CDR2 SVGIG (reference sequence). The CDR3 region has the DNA TGTGCCTGGAGTGTGACAGGGGAAGCTTTCTTT. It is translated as CAWSVTGEAFF. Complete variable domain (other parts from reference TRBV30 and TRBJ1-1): SQTIHQWPATLVQPVGSPLSLECTVEGTSNPNLYWYRQAAGRGLQLLFYSVGIGQISSEVPQNLSASRPQDRQFILSSKKLLLSDSGFYLCAWSVTGEAFFGQGTRLTVV.

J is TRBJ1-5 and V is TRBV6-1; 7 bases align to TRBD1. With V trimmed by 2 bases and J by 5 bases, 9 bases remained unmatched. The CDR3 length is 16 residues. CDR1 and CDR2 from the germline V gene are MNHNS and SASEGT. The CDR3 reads CASSEWTGGGYQPQHF. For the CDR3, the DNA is TGTGCCAGCAGTGAATGGACAGGTGGGGGTTATCAGCCCCAGCATTTT.

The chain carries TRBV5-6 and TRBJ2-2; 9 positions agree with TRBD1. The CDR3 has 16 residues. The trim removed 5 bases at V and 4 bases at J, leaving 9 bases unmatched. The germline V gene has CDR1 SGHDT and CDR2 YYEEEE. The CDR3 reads CASSLTGGSITGELFF. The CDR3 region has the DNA TGTGCCAGCAGTCTTACAGGGGGCTCAATCACCGGGGAGCTGTTTTTT.

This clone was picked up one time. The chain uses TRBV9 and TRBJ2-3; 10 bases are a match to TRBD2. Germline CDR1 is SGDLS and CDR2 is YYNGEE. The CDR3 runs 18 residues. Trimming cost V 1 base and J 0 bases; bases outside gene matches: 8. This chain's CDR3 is CASSVSRTSGSSTDTQYF. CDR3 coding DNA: TGTGCCAGCAGCGTATCAAGGACTAGCGGTTCCAGCACAGATACGCAGTATTTT.

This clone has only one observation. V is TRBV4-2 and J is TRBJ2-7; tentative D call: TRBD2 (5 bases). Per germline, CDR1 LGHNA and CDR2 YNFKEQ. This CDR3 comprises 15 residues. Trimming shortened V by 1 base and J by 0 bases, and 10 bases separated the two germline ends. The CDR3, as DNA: TGTGCCAGCAGCCAAGGAACGGGGTCCTCCTACGAGCAGTACTTC. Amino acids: CASSQGTGSSYEQYF.

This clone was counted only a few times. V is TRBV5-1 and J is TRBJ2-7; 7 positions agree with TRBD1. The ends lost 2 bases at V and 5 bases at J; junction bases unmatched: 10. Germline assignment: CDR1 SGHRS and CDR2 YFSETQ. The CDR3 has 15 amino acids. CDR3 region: CASSLRSDRAHEQYF. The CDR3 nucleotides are TGCGCCAGCAGCTTACGCTCAGACAGGGCCCACGAGCAGTACTTC.

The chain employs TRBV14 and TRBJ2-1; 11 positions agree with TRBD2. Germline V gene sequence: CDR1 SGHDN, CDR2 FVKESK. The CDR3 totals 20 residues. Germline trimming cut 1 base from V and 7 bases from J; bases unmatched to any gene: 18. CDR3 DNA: TGTGCCAGCAGCCAAGTGTTTTTAGCGGGGGGGCCGTTTTTTGGGAATGAGCAGTTCTTC. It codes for CASSQVFLAGGPFFGNEQFF.

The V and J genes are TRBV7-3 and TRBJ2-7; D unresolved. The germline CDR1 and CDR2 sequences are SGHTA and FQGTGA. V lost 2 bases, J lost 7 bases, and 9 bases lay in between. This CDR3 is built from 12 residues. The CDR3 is CASSLLRREQYF. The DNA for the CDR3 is TGTGCCAGCAGCTTACTGCGTCGGGAGCAGTACTTC.

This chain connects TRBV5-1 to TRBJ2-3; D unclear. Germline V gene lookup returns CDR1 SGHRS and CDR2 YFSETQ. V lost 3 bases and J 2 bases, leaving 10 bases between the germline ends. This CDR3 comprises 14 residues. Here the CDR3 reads CASSYRTLTDTQYF. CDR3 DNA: TGCGCCAGCAGCTACCGGACCCTCACAGATACGCAGTATTTT.

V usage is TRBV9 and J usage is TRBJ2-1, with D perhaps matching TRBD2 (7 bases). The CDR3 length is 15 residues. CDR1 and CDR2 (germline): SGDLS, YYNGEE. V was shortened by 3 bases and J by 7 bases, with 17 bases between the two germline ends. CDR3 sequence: CASSARGAGGNEQFF. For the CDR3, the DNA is TGTGCCAGCAGCGCCCGGGGGGCCGGTGGGAATGAGCAGTTCTTC.

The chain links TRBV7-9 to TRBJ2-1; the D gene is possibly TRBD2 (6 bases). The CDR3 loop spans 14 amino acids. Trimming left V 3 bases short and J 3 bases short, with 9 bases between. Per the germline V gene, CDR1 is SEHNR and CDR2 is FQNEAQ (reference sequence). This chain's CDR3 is CASSFGTFYNEQFF. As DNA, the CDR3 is TGTGCCAGCAGCTTCGGGACTTTCTACAATGAGCAGTTCTTC.

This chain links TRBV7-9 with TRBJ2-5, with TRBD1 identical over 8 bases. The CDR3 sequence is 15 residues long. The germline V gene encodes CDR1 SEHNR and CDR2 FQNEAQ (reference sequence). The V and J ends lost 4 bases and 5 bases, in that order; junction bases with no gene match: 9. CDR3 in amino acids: CASSWGTGGVETQYF. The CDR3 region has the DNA TGTGCCAGCAGCTGGGGGACAGGAGGGGTCGAGACCCAGTACTTC.

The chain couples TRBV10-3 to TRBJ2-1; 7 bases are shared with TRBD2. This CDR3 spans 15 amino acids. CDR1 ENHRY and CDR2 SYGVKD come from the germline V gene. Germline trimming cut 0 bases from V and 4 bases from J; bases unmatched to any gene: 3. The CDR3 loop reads CAISESGTTYNEQFF. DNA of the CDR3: TGTGCCATCAGTGAGTCCGGGACTACTTACAATGAGCAGTTCTTC.

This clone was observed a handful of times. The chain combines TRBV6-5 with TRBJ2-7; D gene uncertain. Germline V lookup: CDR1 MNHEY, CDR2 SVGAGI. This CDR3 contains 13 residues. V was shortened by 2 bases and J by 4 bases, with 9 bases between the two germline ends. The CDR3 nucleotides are TGTGCCAGCAGTTACCCGGGCCCATACGAGCAGTACTTC. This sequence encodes CASSYPGPYEQYF.